This passage covers 27 T cell receptor beta chains from one sample sequenced in a study of T-cell memory formation after mild COVID-19. A single record per CDR3 protein comes from TCRdb applying MiXCR to the 5' RACE reads. Among approximately 350,000 distinct CDR3 sequences listed, around 27% were seen once. The sequencing sample was made of PBMCs or a T cell subset sorted from them (not recorded which). Receptors originate from an adult woman who had mild COVID-19 (a few samples of this study predate the infection). Cell type and time point are not known.

This clonotype was recorded only once. The CDR3 DNA is TGTGCCAGCAGCCATATCGGGTCAGACGGACAGGGCTATCAGCCCCAGCATTTT. It encodes CASSHIGSDGQGYQPQHF. The J gene is TRBJ1-5, the V gene TRBV4-2; 8 bases map to TRBD1. The trim removed 3 bases at V and 5 bases at J, leaving 15 bases unmatched. The CDR3 sequence is 18 residues long. CDR1 LGHNA and CDR2 YNFKEQ come from the germline V gene.

This clonotype was seen more than once but under ten times. The rearrangement links TRBV30 to TRBJ2-2; perhaps D is TRBD1 or TRBD2 (5 bases each). V lost 7 bases, J lost 1 base, and 19 bases lay in between. This CDR3 is built from 16 residues. From germline, CDR1 is GTSNPN and CDR2 SVGIG (reference sequence). In nucleotides, the CDR3 is TGTGCCTTACTGTTAGGGACGGAGATGAACACCGGGGAGCTGTTTTTT. It codes for CALLLGTEMNTGELFF. Based on the CDR3 plus reference TRBV30 and TRBJ2-2, the full variable domain is SQTIHQWPATLVQPVGSPLSLECTVEGTSNPNLYWYRQAAGRGLQLLFYSVGIGQISSEVPQNLSASRPQDRQFILSSKKLLLSDSGFYLCALLLGTEMNTGELFFGEGSRLTVL.

The V and J genes are TRBV15 and TRBJ1-6; D gene unclear. V lost 9 bases, J lost 9 bases, and 18 bases lay in between. CDR3 length: 14 residues. Germline CDR1 is LNHNV and CDR2 is YYDKDF (reference sequence). DNA of the CDR3: TGTGCCACGGGCGAAGGCCCGGAGGTTTCACCCCTCCACTTT. Protein sequence: CATGEGPEVSPLHF.

This clonotype was counted a few times. V gene TRBV7-8 combines with J gene TRBJ2-1, with no clear D. Germline CDR1 and CDR2: SGHVS and FQNEAQ. V lost 5 bases, J lost 4 bases, and 6 bases lay in between. This CDR3 comprises 12 residues. The CDR3 bases are TGTGCCAGCAGCATGAATTACAATGAGCAGTTCTTC. Translation gives CASSMNYNEQFF.

The J gene is TRBJ2-1, the V gene TRBV4-2; 7 bases align to TRBD2. After removal of 1 base from V and 3 bases from J, the junction contained 9 bases not matched to a gene. Germline V lookup: CDR1 LGHNA, CDR2 YNFKEQ. The CDR3 contains 17 residues. Written as DNA, the CDR3 is TGTGCCAGCAGCCAAGTCTTAGTAGGCGGGAGCTACAATGAGCAGTTCTTC. It yields the protein CASSQVLVGGSYNEQFF.

This chain uses TRBV20-1 with TRBJ2-1, with 8 nucleotides matching TRBD2. The ends lost 3 bases at V and 8 bases at J; junction bases unmatched: 6. The CDR3 is made up of 13 amino acids. Germline lookup yields CDR1 DFQATT and CDR2 SNEGSKA (reference sequence). The CDR3 here is CSASHVAGHEQFF. The DNA of the CDR3 is TGCAGTGCTAGCCACGTAGCGGGACATGAGCAGTTCTTC.

V gene TRBV20-1 combines with J gene TRBJ2-1; tentatively, D is TRBD2 (5 bases). V was clipped by 0 bases and J by 10 bases, with 10 bases between them. Germline CDR1 and CDR2: DFQATT and SNEGSKA (reference sequence). The CDR3 consists of 12 residues. The CDR3 reads CSARDGPGEQFF. The CDR3 coding sequence is TGCAGTGCTAGAGACGGGCCGGGGGAGCAGTTCTTC.

This clonotype was picked up a small number of times. The chain carries TRBV9 and TRBJ2-2; either TRBD1 or TRBD2 may supply D (5 bases each). The germline V gene has CDR1 SGDLS and CDR2 YYNGEE. Trimming left V 0 bases short and J 5 bases short, with 11 bases between. The CDR3 has 15 amino acids. The CDR3 DNA reads TGTGCCAGCAGCGTAGGGACCGAGGGGACCGGGGAGCTGTTTTTT. It is translated as CASSVGTEGTGELFF.

The chain recombines TRBV27 with TRBJ1-2; TRBD1 aligns across 8 bases. The CDR3 has 15 residues. CDR1 and CDR2 from the germline V gene are MNHEY and SMNVEV (reference sequence). The ends lost 6 bases at V and 4 bases at J; junction bases unmatched: 10. DNA of the CDR3: TGTGCCAGCAGGCCGACAGGGGAGGGAGGCTATGGCTACACCTTC. Translation: CASRPTGEGGYGYTF.

This clonotype appeared a single time. The chain has TRBV24-1 and TRBJ1-1; TRBD1 might be the D (5 bases). Trimming cost V 9 bases and J 0 bases, with 13 bases left between them. Germline loops: CDR1 KGHDR, CDR2 SFDVKD. CDR3 size: 14 residues. CDR3 protein: CATGAAILNTEAFF. The CDR3 DNA is TGTGCCACCGGGGCGGCGATATTGAACACTGAAGCTTTCTTT.

The chain links TRBV6-4 to TRBJ2-2; the D gene is possibly TRBD2 (6 bases). Deletions cut 1 base from V and 6 bases from J, with 21 bases between. The germline V gene has CDR1 MRHNA and CDR2 SNTAGT. The CDR3 is 18 amino acids. In DNA form, the CDR3 reads TGTGCCAGCAGTGACTACCCGAAGGGCGGGAAATACCCCGGGGAGCTGTTTTTT. Amino acids: CASSDYPKGGKYPGELFF.

This clonotype was seen a handful of times. This chain uses TRBV5-1 with TRBJ2-5; D possibly corresponds to TRBD2 (5 bases). Trimming stripped 4 bases from V and 2 bases from J, with 12 bases between. The germline CDR1 and CDR2 sequences are SGHRS and YFSETQ. The CDR3 has 14 residues. The CDR3 spells CASSVQPGQETQYF. The CDR3 DNA sequence: TGCGCCAGCAGCGTCCAGCCGGGACAAGAGACCCAGTACTTC.

J is TRBJ2-6 and V is TRBV5-6; the D is unclear. The ends were cut back, 3 bases at V and 0 bases at J, with 10 bases in the middle. The germline V gene has CDR1 SGHDT and CDR2 YYEEEE. There are 16 residues in the CDR3. The CDR3 nucleotides read TGTGCCAGCAGCTATGCGACGAGCTCTGGGGCCAACGTCCTGACTTTC. It specifies CASSYATSSGANVLTF.

V gene TRBV12-3 or TRBV12-4 combines with J gene TRBJ1-1; D is uncertain. This CDR3 contains 14 residues. The V end lost 7 bases, the J end lost 2 bases, and 14 bases lay between the germline ends. In nucleotides, the CDR3 is TGTGCCAGCACCCGAACTGGTTCTAACACTGAAGCTTTCTTT. As protein: CASTRTGSNTEAFF.

The rearrangement joins TRBV6-5 to TRBJ2-7; 9 bases agree with TRBD1. Per the germline V gene, CDR1 is MNHEY and CDR2 is SVGAGI. V lost 4 bases and J lost 5; bases outside the gene matches: 3. This CDR3 has 13 amino acids. The CDR3 DNA follows: TGTGCCAGCAGTTGGACAGGGGTCCACGAGCAGTACTTC. Translating it yields CASSWTGVHEQYF.

This clonotype was counted only a few times. The chain employs TRBV7-2 and TRBJ1-6, with a possible D match to TRBD1 (5 bases). Trimming took 3 bases from V and 10 from J, leaving 16 bases between them. Germline CDR1 reads SGHTA; CDR2 reads FQGNSA. CDR3 length equals 15 residues. CDR3 loop: CASSLIGGGESPLHF. CDR3 nucleotide sequence: TGTGCCAGCAGCTTGATAGGTGGGGGGGAATCACCCCTCCACTTT.

This clonotype was detected many times. CDR3 sequence: CASSAGSPYEQYF. The CDR3 bases are TGTGCCAGCAGCGCAGGTTCTCCCTACGAGCAGTACTTC. The genes are TRBV12-3 or TRBV12-4 and TRBJ2-7; D remains ambiguous. The CDR3 covers 13 residues. Trimming stripped 6 bases from V and 2 bases from J, with 11 bases between.

The rearrangement uses TRBV7-2 and TRBJ1-5; no definite D call. Per germline, CDR1 SGHTA and CDR2 FQGNSA. This CDR3 is 12 amino acids long. The V and J ends lost 4 bases and 7 bases respectively, with 8 bases between them. The CDR3 protein is CASSSHRQPQHF. The CDR3 DNA reads as TGTGCCAGCAGCTCCCATCGGCAGCCCCAGCATTTT.

The chain carries TRBV6-1 and TRBJ2-3, with 8 nucleotides matching TRBD1. Trimming removed 4 bases from V and 5 bases from J; junction bases left unmatched: 5. The germline gives CDR1 MNHNS, CDR2 SASEGT. The CDR3 is made up of 14 amino acids. The DNA for the CDR3 is TGTGCCAGCAGTGCCGGACAGGGTGTAGATACGCAGTATTTT. It codes for CASSAGQGVDTQYF.

This clonotype was picked up a small number of times. The chain has TRBV4-3 and TRBJ2-1; 12 bases map to TRBD2. Germline trimming cut 0 bases from V and 10 bases from J; bases unmatched to any gene: 4. This CDR3 contains 15 residues. Germline CDR1 LGHNA, CDR2 YSLEER. The CDR3 nucleotides are TGCGCCAGCAGCCAAGATTCGCTAGCGGGAGGGGAGCAGTTCTTC. Encoded protein: CASSQDSLAGGEQFF.

The DNA of the CDR3 is TGTGCCAGTAGTATCTTTTTAGAGTACACCTTC. Translation: CASSIFLEYTF. V is TRBV19 and J is TRBJ1-2; no clear D. Germline V gene data show CDR1 as LNHDA and CDR2 as SQIVND (reference sequence). V gave up 3 bases and J gave up 11 bases, with 10 bases separating them. The CDR3 contains 11 residues.

The genes are TRBV4-1 and TRBJ1-6; 8 bases agree with TRBD1. V lost 1 base and J lost 8; bases outside the gene matches: 4. In germline, CDR1 is MGHRA, CDR2 YSYEKL. This CDR3 spans 15 amino acids. This chain's CDR3 is CASSQAGTGYSPLHF. The CDR3 coding sequence is TGCGCCAGCAGCCAAGCCGGGACAGGTTATTCACCCCTCCACTTT.

The gene calls are TRBV7-9 and TRBJ2-7; tentative D call: TRBD2 (6 bases). This CDR3 comprises 14 residues. Between the trimmed V and J ends, which lost 6 bases and 0 bases, there was a span of 12 bases. In germline, CDR1 is SEHNR, CDR2 FQNEAQ (reference sequence). CDR3 coding DNA: TGTGCCAGCAGTCCCCCGGGAGCCTCCTACGAGCAGTACTTC. It codes for CASSPPGASYEQYF.

The rearrangement uses TRBV7-9 and TRBJ2-2; D is tentatively TRBD1 or TRBD2 (5 bases each). This CDR3 comprises 19 residues. V was pared by 3 bases and J by 0 bases, with 20 bases between. CDR1 SEHNR and CDR2 FQNEAQ come from the germline V gene (reference sequence). CDR3 sequence (DNA): TGTGCCAGCAGCTTCTTCCCGGGACGGACCTCTTCGAACACCGGGGAGCTGTTTTTT. Amino acids: CASSFFPGRTSSNTGELFF.

This clonotype was seen a handful of times. Written as DNA, the CDR3 is TGTGCCAGCAGTTTTGGCAGGTTACCATCACCCCTCCACTTT. It encodes CASSFGRLPSPLHF. The chain joins TRBV12-3 or TRBV12-4 to TRBJ1-6; D unresolved. The CDR3 contains 14 residues. V was shortened by 3 bases and J by 10 bases, with 13 bases between the two germline ends.

The V gene is TRBV19, the J gene TRBJ2-5; no definite D call. The CDR3 extends over 13 amino acids. V lost 5 bases and J lost 1, with 8 bases in between. Germline values: CDR1 LNHDA, CDR2 SQIVND (reference sequence). This CDR3 reads CASSHVRQETQYF. DNA for the CDR3: TGTGCCAGTAGTCATGTACGCCAAGAGACCCAGTACTTC.

The rearrangement links TRBV12-3 or TRBV12-4 to TRBJ1-1; 10 bases fit TRBD1. With 8 bases clipped from V and 4 bases from J, the junction kept 1 base outside the gene matches. CDR3 length equals 12 residues. CDR3 in amino acids: CASDRGLTEAFF. The CDR3 nucleotides read TGTGCCAGCGACAGGGGGCTCACTGAAGCTTTCTTT.